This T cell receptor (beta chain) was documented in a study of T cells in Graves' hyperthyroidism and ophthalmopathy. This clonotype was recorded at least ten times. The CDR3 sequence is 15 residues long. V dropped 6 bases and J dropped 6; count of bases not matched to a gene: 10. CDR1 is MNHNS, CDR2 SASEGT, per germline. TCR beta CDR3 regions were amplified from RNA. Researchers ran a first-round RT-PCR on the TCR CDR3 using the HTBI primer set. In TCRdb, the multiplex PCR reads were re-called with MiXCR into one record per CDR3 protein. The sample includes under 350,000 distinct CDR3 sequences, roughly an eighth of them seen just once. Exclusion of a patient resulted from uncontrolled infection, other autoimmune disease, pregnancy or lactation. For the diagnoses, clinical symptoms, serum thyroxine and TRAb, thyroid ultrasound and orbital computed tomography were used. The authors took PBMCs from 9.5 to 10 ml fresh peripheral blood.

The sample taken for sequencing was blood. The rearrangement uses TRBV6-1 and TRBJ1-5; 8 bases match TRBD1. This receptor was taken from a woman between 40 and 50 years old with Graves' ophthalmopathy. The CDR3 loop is CASRGGQGLGQPQHF. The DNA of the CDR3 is TGTGCCAGCAGGGGTGGACAGGGCTTAGGTCAGCCCCAGCATTTT.